This is a list of T cell receptor beta chains from one sample in a study of T cell responses to AZD1222 COVID-19 vaccine. Here immunoSEQ multiplex PCR was the method, and the copy in TCRdb shows in-frame clones only, minus some. The profile shows under 50,000 clones, about nine tenths of them singletons. Sequenced here: peripheral blood, sampled 28 days after the second AZD1222 dose. These receptor sequences come from an adult who received the AZD1222 COVID-19 vaccine. Both conserved end residues are part of each CDR3. The order of the fields is V gene, D gene, J gene, clone size, CDR3 DNA, CDR3 protein. The D gene is left open where the match is weak. Where a row states a size, it is once, few, many or the class of an expanded clone; other rows omit it.

>TRBV6-2/TRBV6-3|NA|TRBJ1-1|NA
TGTGCCAGCAGTTACTCGACTGAAAACCTAGGAACTGAAGCTTTCTTT
CASSYSTENLGTEAFF
>TRBV12-5|NA|TRBJ1-2|NA
TGTGCTAGTGGTTTGGTACTTGGGCCCGCGGGCAACTATGGCTACACCTTC
CASGLVLGPAGNYGYTF
>TRBV19|TRBD1|TRBJ1-5|few
TGTGCCAGTAGTACCCAGGGGGAGCCCCAGCATTTT
CASSTQGEPQHF
>TRBV7-2|TRBD2|TRBJ2-7|NA
TGTGCCAGCAGCCCAGGGGCTAGCGGGGGGTACGAGCAGTACTTC
CASSPGASGGYEQYF
>TRBV6-4|NA|TRBJ2-3|NA
TGTGCCAGCAGTGACTCGAGCCTAGCTGTCCCAGATACGCAGTATTTT
CASSDSSLAVPDTQYF
>TRBV6-2/TRBV6-3|TRBD1|TRBJ1-5|NA
TGTGCCAGCAGTCTACCGTCCGGGACAGCTCAGCCCCAGCATTTT
CASSLPSGTAQPQHF
>TRBV20-1|NA|TRBJ1-1|NA
TGCAGTGCTAGAGAGGGCTTGGAAGCTTTCTTT
CSAREGLEAFF
>TRBV29-1|TRBD1|TRBJ1-2|NA
TGCAGCGTTGAGGACAGGGGGCGTTCTAACTATGGCTACACCTTC
CSVEDRGRSNYGYTF
>TRBV4-2|TRBD1|TRBJ2-5|NA
TGTGCCAGCAGCCAAGACCCGGGACAGAAAGAGACCCAGTACTTC
CASSQDPGQKETQYF
>TRBV6-6|NA|TRBJ2-7|NA
TGTGCCAGCAGTGGTCTTAGGGCCCCCTACGAGCAGTACTTC
CASSGLRAPYEQYF
>TRBV9|NA|TRBJ2-3|NA
TGTGCCAGCAGCGGACGACATGCGCAGTATTTT
CASSGRHAQYF
>TRBV24-1|TRBD1|TRBJ1-5|NA
TGTGCCACCAGTGTTTCAGGGGGCGGGCAGCCCCAGCATTTT
CATSVSGGGQPQHF
>TRBV20-1|TRBD2|TRBJ2-7|NA
TGCAGTGCTAGTGGCGGGAGGGCCAAGTACGAGCAGTACTTC
CSASGGRAKYEQYF
>TRBV6-1|TRBD1|TRBJ2-3|NA
TGTGCCAGCAGTGATCGACAGGGGAGTATGTTGGATACGCAGTATTTT
CASSDRQGSMLDTQYF
>TRBV5-1|TRBD1|TRBJ1-4|NA
TGCGCCAGCACCCCCGATAGACAGGGTGGAAAACTGTTTTTT
CASTPDRQGGKLFF
>TRBV6-5|TRBD1|TRBJ2-2|NA
TGTGCCACCACAGGGGGAGGAACCGGGGAGCTGTTTTTT
CATTGGGTGELFF
>TRBV6-5|TRBD1|TRBJ1-2|NA
TGTGCCAGCACCGAGGGGGCAGTTGGGAACTATGGCTACACCTTC
CASTEGAVGNYGYTF
>TRBV19|NA|TRBJ2-3|NA
TGTGCCAGTAGTATCGCAGGATGGGGCACAGATACGCAGTATTTT
CASSIAGWGTDTQYF